The 11 T cell receptor beta chains below were found in one sample sequenced in a study of blood T cell repertoires in COVID-19. Generated by immunoSEQ multiplex PCR, the TCRdb table keeps only in-frame clones and is missing some. The sample yields approximately 300,000 clones, approximately 86% seen once. The sample was peripheral blood. These receptors were obtained from a woman aged 45-65 years with active or convalescent COVID-19.

The chain links TRBV12-3 or TRBV12-4 to TRBJ2-7, with D possibly matching TRBD1 (6 bases). V gave up 3 bases and J gave up 6 bases, with 9 bases separating them. CDR3 size: 12 residues. This CDR3 reads CASSLNRAEQYF. The DNA for the CDR3 is TGTGCCAGCAGTTTGAACAGGGCCGAGCAGTACTTC.

V is TRBV7-8 and J is TRBJ2-1; D remains ambiguous. The CDR3 contains 14 residues. Trimming shortened V by 2 bases and J by 9 bases, and 14 bases separated the two germline ends. Germline CDR1 SGHVS, CDR2 FQNEAQ. The CDR3 nucleotides are TGTGCCAGCAGCTTAATGCGAGAGTCCATTGAGCAGTTCTTC. Protein: CASSLMRESIEQFF.

The gene calls are TRBV4-1 and TRBJ2-7; perhaps TRBD2 as D (5 bases). CDR1 is MGHRA, CDR2 YSYEKL, per germline. The CDR3 is made up of 13 amino acids. Trimming removed 0 bases from V and 5 bases from J, with 8 bases in between. In DNA, the CDR3 is TGCGCCAGCAGCCAAGATATGAGGGACGAGCAGTACTTC. Translation: CASSQDMRDEQYF.

V usage is TRBV27 and J usage is TRBJ2-1; D call uncertain. CDR1 and CDR2 from the germline V gene are MNHEY and SMNVEV (reference sequence). The CDR3 is made up of 13 amino acids. V lost 2 bases to trimming and J lost 5 bases, with 7 bases between them. CDR3 sequence reads: CASSLAAHNEQFF. CDR3 sequence (DNA): TGTGCCAGCAGTTTAGCGGCTCACAATGAGCAGTTCTTC.

The CDR3 protein is CASSFTSVSYEQYF. The CDR3 DNA reads as TGTGCCAGTAGTTTCACTAGCGTCTCCTACGAGCAGTACTTC. The chain joins TRBV19 to TRBJ2-7, with 7 bases matching TRBD2. The V gene end was trimmed by 5 bases and the J gene end by 0 bases; junction bases not matched to a gene: 4. Germline V gives CDR1 LNHDA, CDR2 SQIVND (reference sequence). The CDR3 totals 14 residues.

This clone came up once. The chain joins TRBV28 to TRBJ1-5, with unresolved D. The V and J ends lost 6 bases and 9 bases respectively, with 18 bases between them. This CDR3 contains 14 residues. Germline lookup yields CDR1 MDHEN and CDR2 SYDVKM. CDR3 sequence reads: CASSYPDGRGPQHF. DNA for the CDR3: TGTGCCAGCAGCTATCCGGACGGGCGGGGGCCCCAGCATTTT.

V gene TRBV19 combines with J gene TRBJ2-3; TRBD2 might be the D (6 bases). This CDR3 has 16 amino acids. The germline CDR1 and CDR2 sequences are LNHDA and SQIVND (reference sequence). The V gene lost 3 bases and the J gene lost 0 bases, with 13 bases spanning the gap. The CDR3 region has the DNA TGTGCCAGTAGTATCACGGGGGTTCCTAGCACAGATACGCAGTATTTT. Translated: CASSITGVPSTDTQYF.

The genes are TRBV12-3 or TRBV12-4 and TRBJ2-7, with TRBD1 identical over 7 bases. The CDR3 length is 11 residues. Trimming at V came to 6 bases and at J to 6 bases, leaving 2 bases not matched to a gene. The CDR3 protein is CASRKGAEQYF. CDR3 coding DNA: TGTGCCAGCAGGAAGGGGGCCGAGCAGTACTTC.

The chain combines TRBV4-1 with TRBJ2-2; TRBD1 might be the D (5 bases). The V gene lost 0 bases and the J gene lost 3 bases, with 14 bases spanning the gap. Germline V gene sequence: CDR1 MGHRA, CDR2 YSYEKL. CDR3 length: 17 residues. The CDR3 nucleotides read TGCGCCAGCAGCCAAGATGATACCGACAGCTACACCGGGGAGCTGTTTTTT. It yields the protein CASSQDDTDSYTGELFF.

The chain joins TRBV7-2 to TRBJ1-5; 9 nucleotides agree with TRBD1. Unmatched junction bases numbered 3, after V lost 2 bases and J lost 4 bases. Germline V gene lookup returns CDR1 SGHTA and CDR2 FQGNSA. The CDR3 has 15 amino acids. Here the CDR3 reads CASSLTGTGNQPQHF. The DNA for the CDR3 is TGTGCCAGCAGCTTAACCGGGACAGGGAATCAGCCCCAGCATTTT.

This chain connects TRBV29-1 to TRBJ2-5; D unresolved. This CDR3 comprises 12 residues. Per germline, CDR1 SQVTM and CDR2 ANQGSEA. V dropped 3 bases and J dropped 1 base, with 6 bases sitting between them. CDR3 coding DNA: TGCAGCGTTGACAGGTCCCAAGAGACCCAGTACTTC. Amino acid sequence: CSVDRSQETQYF.